The clone carrying this TCR beta chain turned up a few times. Sequence at one end of the junction differs from germline and may be a read error. The germline gives CDR1 MNHNS, CDR2 SASEGT. The CDR3 length is 16 residues. The sample belongs to a study of metastatic and nonmetastatic thyroid tumors. No treatment had been given to any patient before thyroid surgery. TCRdb re-called the PCR reads via MiXCR. The table has tens of thousands of clones, 15% seen once. This TCR was sampled from a female donor with papillary thyroid cancer or a benign thyroid nodule (not recorded which). Some clones in this sample may be carry-over from other donors' samples. The sample comprised blood. The chain employs TRBV6-1 and TRBJ1-2; D gene ambiguous. The CDR3 is CASSEAHLSGRNGYTF. CDR3 bases: TGCGCCAGCAGTGAAGCTCACCTCAGTGGAAGAAATGGCTACACCTTC.